This T cell receptor (beta chain) was identified in a study of PD-1 blockade in classical Hodgkin lymphoma. Study details: Intravenous infusions of nivolumab 3 mg/kg reached patients every 2 weeks. Findings of the study overall: Baseline diversity was lower in partial responders and progressors than complete responders. TCR diversity at baseline was reported to be reduced in newly diagnosed patients relative to healthy donors.

Every patient experienced relapse after autologous stem cell transplantation, and brentuximab vedotin exposure varied. Starting with thawed PBMCs, CD4+ T cells were purified by magnetic negative selection. On this clone: The antigen is not known.

The assay was immunoSEQ multiplex PCR, and TCRdb's table has in-frame clones only and misses some. Of under 8,500 clones in the sample, roughly 80% were seen once. Sequencing was performed on CD4+ T cells from blood, taken at baseline. The receptor comes from a human donor with classical Hodgkin lymphoma.

The CDR3 DNA reads TGTGCCAGCTTGGCGGGCGTCCATGGCTACACCTTC. Amino acids: CASLAGVHGYTF. The chain carries TRBV28 and TRBJ1-2; D unclear. The V and J ends lost 8 bases and 6 bases respectively, with 13 bases between them. CDR3 length: 12 residues. CDR1 is MDHEN, CDR2 SYDVKM, per germline.